These 24 T cell receptor beta chains were sequenced from one sample in a study of blood T cell repertoires in COVID-19. TCRdb's table, derived via immunoSEQ multiplex PCR, lists solely in-frame clones and lacks some. The table includes about 370,000 clones, 85% to 90% detected once. Sequenced input: PBMCs or T cells enriched from blood (not recorded which). These receptors came from a man aged 18 to 29 who had recovered from COVID-19.

This rearrangement joins TRBV19 to TRBJ1-1; TRBD1 is a possible D gene (6 bases). CDR3 length: 16 residues. Germline-derived CDR1 and CDR2 are LNHDA and SQIVND (reference sequence). With 7 bases removed from V and 0 bases from J, the gap between germline ends came to 18 bases. As DNA, the CDR3 is TGTGCCAGTATACGCGGGCAGGGGAAGATGAACACTGAAGCTTTCTTT. Protein sequence: CASIRGQGKMNTEAFF.

The chain has TRBV7-2 and TRBJ1-2; tentatively, D is TRBD1 (5 bases). Germline V gene data show CDR1 as SGHTA and CDR2 as FQGNSA. Trimming pared 3 bases from V and 3 bases from J, leaving 11 bases between. The CDR3 spans 14 residues. In DNA, the CDR3 is TGTGCCAGCAGCTTGGAGACAGCCTACTATGGCTACACCTTC. Its translation: CASSLETAYYGYTF.

This clone has a single count. The chain employs TRBV5-1 and TRBJ1-6; D unclear. CDR1 and CDR2 (germline): SGHRS, YFSETQ. The V end lost 0 bases, the J end lost 14 bases, and 18 bases lay between the germline ends. The CDR3 totals 15 residues. The CDR3 region is CASSLEGLAARTLHF. CDR3 bases: TGCGCCAGCAGCTTGGAAGGGTTAGCGGCGAGAACCCTCCACTTT.

This chain links TRBV15 with TRBJ2-1, with TRBD1 identical over 8 bases. Losses at the gene ends were 5 bases for V and 8 bases for J; bases not matched to a gene: 8. The CDR3 contains 14 residues. Germline assignment: CDR1 LNHNV and CDR2 YYDKDF (reference sequence). The CDR3 nucleotides are TGTGCCACCAGCGCTCAGACAGGGGTGGATGAGCAGTTCTTC. Its protein is CATSAQTGVDEQFF. Combining the CDR3 with reference TRBV15 and TRBJ2-1 gives the whole variable domain DAMVIQNPRYQVTQFGKPVTLSCSQTLNHNVMYWYQQKSSQAPKLLFHYYDKDFNNEADTPDNFQSRRPNTSFCFLDIRSPGLGDTAMYLCATSAQTGVDEQFFGPGTRLTVL.

The genes are TRBV5-1 and TRBJ1-6, with D perhaps matching TRBD1 (5 bases). Trimming left V 7 bases short and J 0 bases short, with 11 bases between. Germline V gene lookup returns CDR1 SGHRS and CDR2 YFSETQ. The CDR3 is 15 amino acids. The CDR3 coding sequence is TGCGCCAGCGTTGGGGCGAGCTCCTATAATTCACCCCTCCACTTT. This gives the protein CASVGASSYNSPLHF. The full variable domain, completed using reference TRBV5-1 and TRBJ1-6, is KAGVTQTPRYLIKTRGQQVTLSCSPISGHRSVSWYQQTPGQGLQFLFEYFSETQRNKGNFPGRFSGRQFSNSRSEMNVSTLELGDSALYLCASVGASSYNSPLHFGNGTRLTVT.

This clone has just a few counts. This chain uses TRBV28 with TRBJ1-1; 9 positions match TRBD1. V shed 7 bases, J shed 4 bases, and the junction held 19 bases outside the gene matches. CDR3 length: 18 amino acids. Germline CDR1 and CDR2: MDHEN and SYDVKM. CDR3 DNA: TGTGCCAGCAACACCGTTGGGACAGGGAGGGAAAAAGGCACTGAAGCTTTCTTT. It codes for CASNTVGTGREKGTEAFF.

The chain links TRBV7-7 to TRBJ2-2, with D possibly being TRBD1 (6 bases). The CDR3 spans 15 residues. CDR1 SSHAT and CDR2 FNYEAQ come from the germline V gene (reference sequence). Trimming pared 4 bases from V and 5 bases from J, leaving 14 bases between. The CDR3 here is CASSSTGSRTGELFF. CDR3 coding DNA: TGTGCCAGCAGCTCGACAGGCTCGAGGACCGGGGAGCTGTTTTTT.

The genes are TRBV7-8 and TRBJ1-1, with no clear D. Trimming took off 0 bases at V and 7 bases at J, with 12 bases between the two ends. Germline CDR1 is SGHVS and CDR2 is FQNEAQ. The CDR3 length is 14 residues. The CDR3 sequence is CASSLATRSGEAFF. The CDR3 coding sequence is TGTGCCAGCAGCTTAGCAACAAGATCGGGTGAAGCTTTCTTT.

The chain carries TRBV28 and TRBJ2-3; 10 bases are a match to TRBD2. V shed 4 bases and J 0 bases; nucleotides not matched to a gene: 10. Per germline, CDR1 MDHEN and CDR2 SYDVKM. The CDR3 spans 18 residues. The CDR3 DNA reads TGTGCCAGCAGTTCACCAACTAGCGGGGTACTTAGCACAGATACGCAGTATTTT. Residues: CASSSPTSGVLSTDTQYF.

The rearrangement links TRBV18 to TRBJ2-7; possible D gene TRBD2, 6 bases. Germline CDR1 and CDR2: KGHSH and LQKENI. The CDR3 is 15 amino acids. V lost 1 base, J lost 5 bases, and 15 bases lay in between. The CDR3 sequence: CASSPRTGAGHEQYF. CDR3 in DNA: TGTGCCAGCTCACCACGTACGGGAGCTGGGCACGAGCAGTACTTC. Together with reference TRBV18 and TRBJ2-7, the CDR3 gives the full variable domain: NAGVMQNPRHLVRRRGQEARLRCSPMKGHSHVYWYRQLPEEGLKFMVYLQKENIIDESGMPKERFSAEFPKEGPSILRIQQVVRGDSAAYFCASSPRTGAGHEQYFGPGTRLTVT.

This clone was picked up one time. The chain carries TRBV19 and TRBJ1-1; TRBD1 matches 8 bases. In germline, CDR1 is LNHDA, CDR2 SQIVND (reference sequence). The junction had 10 bases not matched to a gene; V was cut back by 6 bases and J by 4 bases. The CDR3 totals 15 residues. The DNA of the CDR3 is TGTGCCAGTAGGGCGGACAGGGCGTCGGGCACTGAAGCTTTCTTT. Its translation: CASRADRASGTEAFF.

The chain joins TRBV5-4 to TRBJ2-3, with D hard to call. CDR3 length: 15 residues. V was trimmed by 4 bases and J by 0 bases, leaving 12 bases between them. Germline values: CDR1 SGHNT, CDR2 YYREEE (reference sequence). This chain's CDR3 is CASSGERLSTDTQYF. Here the CDR3 DNA reads TGTGCCAGCAGCGGCGAGCGCCTTAGCACAGATACGCAGTATTTT. Full variable domain (remainder filled in from reference TRBV5-4 and TRBJ2-3): ETGVTQSPTHLIKTRGQQVTLRCSSQSGHNTVSWYQQALGQGPQFIFQYYREEENGRGNFPPRFSGLQFPNYSSELNVNALELDDSALYLCASSGERLSTDTQYFGPGTRLTVL.

This chain connects TRBV4-1 to TRBJ2-3; 10 bases line up with TRBD2. Trimming removed 4 bases from V and 0 bases from J; junction bases left unmatched: 16. Germline values: CDR1 MGHRA, CDR2 YSYEKL. This CDR3 contains 20 residues. The CDR3 loop reads CASSLRHRPGTSDSTDTQYF. Written as DNA, the CDR3 is TGCGCCAGCAGCCTCCGTCACAGACCGGGGACTAGCGATAGCACAGATACGCAGTATTTT.

J is TRBJ2-5 and V is TRBV2; D may be TRBD2 (6 bases). CDR1 and CDR2 (germline): SNHLY, FYNNEI. V lost 5 bases, J lost 4 bases, and 11 bases lay in between. The CDR3 runs to 13 residues. DNA for the CDR3: TGTGCCAGCAGTCCGGAGGGAGGAGAGACCCAGTACTTC. Translating gives CASSPEGGETQYF.

The chain links TRBV9 to TRBJ2-5; 11 nucleotides line up with TRBD2. The germline V gene has CDR1 SGDLS and CDR2 YYNGEE. V trimming: 2 bases; J trimming: 1 base; junction bases outside the gene matches: 7. The CDR3 is 17 amino acids. The CDR3 region has the DNA TGTGCCAGCAGCGTGCGAACCGGGACTAGCGGCCAAGAGACCCAGTACTTC. Its translation is CASSVRTGTSGQETQYF. Full variable domain (missing parts from reference TRBV9 and TRBJ2-5): DSGVTQTPKHLITATGQRVTLRCSPRSGDLSVYWYQQSLDQGLQFLIQYYNGEERAKGNILERFSAQQFPDLHSELNLSSLELGDSALYFCASSVRTGTSGQETQYFGPGTRLLVL.

The CDR3 bases are TGTGCCAGTAGTGGGAGGGGAGGTTCACCCCTCCACTTT. Translating it yields CASSGRGGSPLHF. The chain couples TRBV19 to TRBJ1-6, with a weak D call TRBD1 (5 bases). The V end was cut by 5 bases, the J end by 9 bases, with 11 bases between. Germline V gene data show CDR1 as LNHDA and CDR2 as SQIVND (reference sequence). The CDR3 is 13 residues long.

The chain has TRBV21-1 and TRBJ2-7; whether TRBD1, the table's D call, matches the DNA was not checked. TRBV21-1 is deemed a pseudogene. CDR3 length equals 15 residues. The CDR3 DNA follows: TGTGCCAGCAGCAGAGTACAGGGGCCGGCCTACGAGCAGTACTTC. Its protein product is CASSRVQGPAYEQYF.

The rearrangement links TRBV19 to TRBJ2-5; TRBD1 matches at 8 bases. The V gene's germline CDR1 is LNHDA and CDR2 SQIVND (reference sequence). CDR3 length equals 14 residues. With V trimmed by 6 bases and J by 5 bases, 8 bases remained unmatched. The CDR3 DNA is TGTGCCAGTAGGAGAAACACAGGGGGTGAGACCCAGTACTTC. Amino acid sequence: CASRRNTGGETQYF.

The V call is TRBV11-2, the J call TRBJ1-3; the D gene is possibly TRBD1 (5 bases). Germline V CDR1 and CDR2: SGHAT, FQNNGV. This CDR3 has 17 residues. The germline V and J ends were trimmed by 3 bases and 0 bases, with 15 bases remaining between them. The CDR3 loop reads CASSFGAHGNSGNTIYF. Here the CDR3 DNA reads TGTGCCAGCAGCTTTGGGGCCCATGGGAACTCTGGAAACACCATATATTTT.

The V and J genes are TRBV10-2 and TRBJ1-1, with a tentative D call TRBD1 (5 bases). V shed 7 bases and J shed 1 base, with 13 bases lying between them. The V gene's germline CDR1 is WSHSY and CDR2 SAAADI. The CDR3 consists of 14 residues. For the CDR3, the DNA is TGCGCCAGCAACCCTGACAGAGCGAACACTGAAGCTTTCTTT. Residues: CASNPDRANTEAFF.

The sample holds a few counts of this clone. The CDR3 DNA is TGTGCCAGCAGTGAGACCAGGGCCGCCTTGGGTTCACCCCTCCACTTT. Translated, it gives CASSETRAALGSPLHF. The chain recombines TRBV6-1 with TRBJ1-6, with D perhaps matching TRBD1 (5 bases). Germline V gives CDR1 MNHNS, CDR2 SASEGT. This CDR3 is 16 amino acids long. V lost 3 bases and J lost 9, with 18 bases in between.

The V gene is TRBV11-2, the J gene TRBJ2-1, with 7 positions matching TRBD1. CDR1 is SGHAT, CDR2 FQNNGV, per germline. V was clipped by 2 bases and J by 8 bases; unmatched bases: 9. The length of the CDR3 is 15 residues. The CDR3 DNA sequence: TGTGCCAGCAGCTTAAGACAGGGCAACTGGGATGAGCAGTTCTTC. It codes for CASSLRQGNWDEQFF.

The chain carries TRBV6-5 and TRBJ1-2; the match to TRBD1 covers 8 bases. CDR1 MNHEY and CDR2 SVGAGI come from the germline V gene. The V gene end was trimmed by 6 bases and the J gene end by 7 bases; junction bases not matched to a gene: 13. CDR3 length equals 15 residues. CDR3 bases: TGTGCCAGCAGAAAGGACAGGGCTGAGACCCTTGGCTACACCTTC. Protein: CASRKDRAETLGYTF.

This chain connects TRBV7-8 to TRBJ1-4; D is perhaps TRBD1 (5 bases). The germline V gene has CDR1 SGHVS and CDR2 FQNEAQ. V was trimmed by 1 base and J by 3 bases, leaving 9 bases between them. This CDR3 is 15 amino acids long. In DNA form, the CDR3 reads TGTGCCAGCAGCTTAGTTACAGGCTCTAATGAAAAACTGTTTTTT. As protein: CASSLVTGSNEKLFF.